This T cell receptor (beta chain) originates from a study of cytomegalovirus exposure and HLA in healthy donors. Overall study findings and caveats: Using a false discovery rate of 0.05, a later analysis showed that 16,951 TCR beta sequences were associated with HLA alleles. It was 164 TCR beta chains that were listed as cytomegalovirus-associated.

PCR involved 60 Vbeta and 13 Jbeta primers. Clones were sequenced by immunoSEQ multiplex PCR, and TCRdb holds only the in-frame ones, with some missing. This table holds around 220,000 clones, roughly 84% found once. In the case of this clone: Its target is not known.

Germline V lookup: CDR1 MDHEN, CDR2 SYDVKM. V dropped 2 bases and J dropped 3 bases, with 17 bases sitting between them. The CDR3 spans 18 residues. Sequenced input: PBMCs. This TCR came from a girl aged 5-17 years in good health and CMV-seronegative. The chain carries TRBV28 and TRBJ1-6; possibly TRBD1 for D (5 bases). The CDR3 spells CASSLGPTGVGYNSPLHF. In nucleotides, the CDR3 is TGTGCCAGCAGTTTAGGGCCAACGGGGGTCGGCTATAATTCACCCCTCCACTTT.